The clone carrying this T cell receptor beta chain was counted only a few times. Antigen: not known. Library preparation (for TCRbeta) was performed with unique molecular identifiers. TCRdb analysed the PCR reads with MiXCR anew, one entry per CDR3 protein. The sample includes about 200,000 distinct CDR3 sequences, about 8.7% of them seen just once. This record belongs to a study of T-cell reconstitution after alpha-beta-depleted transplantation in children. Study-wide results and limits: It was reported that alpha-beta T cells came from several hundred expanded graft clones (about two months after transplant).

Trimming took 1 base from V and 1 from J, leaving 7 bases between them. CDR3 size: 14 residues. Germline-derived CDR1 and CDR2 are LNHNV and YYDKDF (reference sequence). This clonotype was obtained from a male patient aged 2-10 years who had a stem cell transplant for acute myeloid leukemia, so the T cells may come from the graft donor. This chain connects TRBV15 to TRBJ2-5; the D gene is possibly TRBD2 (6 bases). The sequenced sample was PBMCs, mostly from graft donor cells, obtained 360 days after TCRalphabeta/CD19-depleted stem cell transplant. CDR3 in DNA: TGTGCCACCAGCAGAGTGGGACTCCAAGAGACCCAGTACTTC. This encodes CATSRVGLQETQYF.